This entry lists 30 T cell receptor beta chains sequenced from one sample in a study of PD-1 blockade in classical Hodgkin lymphoma. Produced via immunoSEQ multiplex PCR; TCRdb's table is partial and in-frame only. Of some 41,000 clones listed, 80% to 90% are singletons. Every patient was affected by relapse after autologous stem cell transplantation, while exposure to brentuximab vedotin was not uniform. Sample: peripheral blood mononuclear cells (PBMCs), taken before the second cycle of nivolumab. The receptor set was obtained from a human donor with classical Hodgkin lymphoma.

This chain joins TRBV7-8 and TRBJ1-5; weak D call: TRBD1 (5 bases). CDR3 length: 18 amino acids. CDR1 SGHVS and CDR2 FQNEAQ come from the germline V gene. The V gene lost 1 base and the J gene lost 5 bases, with 21 bases spanning the gap. The CDR3 DNA reads TGTGCCAGCAGCTTAGTCTCCAGGGCGCCGGCGGAGGATCAGCCCCAGCATTTT. Protein: CASSLVSRAPAEDQPQHF. The full variable domain, completed using reference TRBV7-8 and TRBJ1-5, is GAGVSQSPRYKVAKRGQDVALRCDPISGHVSLFWYQQALGQGPEFLTYFQNEAQLDKSGLPSDRFFAERPEGSVSTLKIQRTQQEDSAVYLCASSLVSRAPAEDQPQHFGDGTRLSIL.

J is TRBJ2-6 and V is TRBV7-3, with 9 bases that match TRBD1. Germline V gives CDR1 SGHTA, CDR2 FQGTGA. Trimming took 5 bases from V and 2 from J; bases not matched to a gene: 7. The CDR3 is 17 amino acids. The CDR3 DNA reads TGTGCCAGCAGCAGACAGGGGGGTGCTGCTGGGGCCAACGTCCTGACTTTC. Protein sequence: CASSRQGGAAGANVLTF.

The chain couples TRBV4-2 to TRBJ2-1; tentatively, D is TRBD2 (5 bases). Trimming took 3 bases from V and 9 from J, leaving 27 bases between them. CDR3 size: 18 residues. Germline CDR1 is LGHNA and CDR2 is YNFKEQ. The CDR3 sequence is CASSHLPAEVTRPIEQFF. The CDR3, as DNA: TGTGCCAGCAGCCATCTCCCGGCGGAGGTTACCAGACCCATTGAGCAGTTCTTC.

The chain recombines TRBV2 with TRBJ1-1; weak D call: TRBD1 (6 bases). Trimming pared 11 bases from V and 2 bases from J, leaving 18 bases between. Germline-derived CDR1 and CDR2 are SNHLY and FYNNEI. The CDR3 is 14 amino acids. The CDR3 sequence: CASLRTVRNTEAFF. DNA for the CDR3: TGTGCCTCTCTGAGGACAGTTAGAAACACTGAAGCTTTCTTT.

The rearrangement links TRBV21-1 to TRBJ2-7; the table assigns TRBD2, which was not confirmed against the DNA. TRBV21-1 is labeled a pseudogene. This CDR3 comprises 14 residues. CDR3 coding DNA: TGTGCCAGAGGACTAGCGGGAGAAGTTTCCGAGCAGTACTTC. Protein: CARGLAGEVSEQYF.

The chain employs TRBV9 and TRBJ1-3; 9 bases line up with TRBD1. Unmatched junction bases numbered 3, after V lost 3 bases and J lost 2 bases. Per germline, CDR1 SGDLS and CDR2 YYNGEE. This CDR3 contains 15 residues. In DNA, the CDR3 is TGTGCCAGCAGCGCCCGGGACAGGGCTGGAAACACCATATATTTT. Protein: CASSARDRAGNTIYF.

This clone was counted once. The chain uses TRBV2 and TRBJ2-2, with D tentatively TRBD2 (5 bases). Germline-derived CDR1 and CDR2 are SNHLY and FYNNEI. The ends were cut back, 3 bases at V and 2 bases at J, with 16 bases in the middle. The CDR3 has 17 residues. The CDR3 nucleotides are TGTGCCAGCAGTGAGTCGCGGGCTCGTACTAACACCGGGGAGCTGTTTTTT. Protein sequence: CASSESRARTNTGELFF.

The V call is TRBV9, the J call TRBJ1-2; D call uncertain. The germline gives CDR1 SGDLS, CDR2 YYNGEE. The CDR3 runs to 13 residues. The V gene lost 3 bases and the J gene lost 1 base, with 7 bases spanning the gap. Here the CDR3 DNA reads TGTGCCAGCAGCGCCGTCAATAACTATGGCTACACCTTC. Protein sequence: CASSAVNNYGYTF.

The CDR3 nucleotides are TGTGCCATCAGTGAGAGGGCGGCCGGACAGACCCAGTACTTC. Its protein is CAISERAAGQTQYF. The chain carries TRBV10-3 and TRBJ2-5, with D uncertain. With 2 bases removed from V and 6 bases from J, the gap between germline ends came to 13 bases. There are 14 residues in the CDR3. From germline, CDR1 is ENHRY and CDR2 SYGVKD.

V usage is TRBV9 and J usage is TRBJ2-3; D is undetermined. This CDR3 is built from 16 residues. The germline CDR1 and CDR2 sequences are SGDLS and YYNGEE. V lost 3 bases and J 5 bases, leaving 19 bases between the germline ends. In DNA form, the CDR3 reads TGTGCCAGCAGCGCTCTTGAGCAAATCATCAGAGATACGCAGTATTTT. It yields the protein CASSALEQIIRDTQYF.

This clone was seen a single time. This chain links TRBV7-9 with TRBJ1-2; D possibly corresponds to TRBD1 (5 bases). Germline V gene data show CDR1 as SEHNR and CDR2 as FQNEAQ (reference sequence). The CDR3 is 12 amino acids. Trimming pared 3 bases from V and 8 bases from J, leaving 10 bases between. CDR3 in amino acids: CASSFRGLGYTF. The CDR3 nucleotides read TGTGCCAGCAGCTTTCGGGGGTTAGGCTACACCTTC.

This clone showed up just a few times. The chain has TRBV7-9 and TRBJ2-2; 7 bases match TRBD2. The CDR3 loop spans 19 amino acids. V gave up 4 bases and J gave up 3 bases; unmatched junction bases: 17. From germline, CDR1 is SEHNR and CDR2 FQNEAQ (reference sequence). CDR3 loop: CASSYAISGWEGDTGELFF. CDR3 nucleotide sequence: TGTGCCAGCAGCTACGCTATCTCAGGGTGGGAGGGCGACACCGGGGAGCTGTTTTTT.

The chain has TRBV18 and TRBJ2-7, with 8 positions matching TRBD2. V gave up 4 bases and J gave up 5 bases; unmatched junction bases: 10. The germline V gene encodes CDR1 KGHSH and CDR2 LQKENI. The CDR3 spans 15 residues. CDR3 region: CASSLNYGGDNEQYF. DNA for the CDR3: TGTGCCAGCTCACTCAATTACGGGGGGGACAACGAGCAGTACTTC.

The chain is built from TRBV9 and TRBJ2-2; D ambiguous. Germline CDR1 SGDLS, CDR2 YYNGEE. V was trimmed by 0 bases and J by 6 bases, leaving 6 bases between them. There are 13 residues in the CDR3. The CDR3 bases are TGTGCCAGCAGCGTAGAAATGGCCGGGGAGCTGTTTTTT. Amino acid sequence: CASSVEMAGELFF.

The J gene is TRBJ1-4, the V gene TRBV7-9; tentative D call: TRBD1 (5 bases). The V and J ends lost 5 bases and 8 bases respectively, with 12 bases between them. Germline V gene data show CDR1 as SEHNR and CDR2 as FQNEAQ (reference sequence). This CDR3 is built from 13 residues. CDR3 in DNA: TGTGCCAGCAGCGTCCGGGGGAAAGAAAAACTGTTTTTT. Translating it yields CASSVRGKEKLFF.

The CDR3 region has the DNA TGTGCCTGGTCGACAGGGGCCCACGAGCAGTACTTC. The encoded protein is CAWSTGAHEQYF. This chain links TRBV30 with TRBJ2-7; 8 positions agree with TRBD1. The V segment lost 5 bases and the J segment 5 bases; nucleotides outside the gene matches: 5. This CDR3 comprises 12 residues. Germline CDR1 and CDR2: GTSNPN and SVGIG (reference sequence).

This clone has just a few counts. This sequence joins TRBV6-1 and TRBJ2-2, with D possibly being TRBD2 (6 bases). Germline V gives CDR1 MNHNS, CDR2 SASEGT. V lost 10 bases and J lost 9, with 21 bases in between. This CDR3 contains 14 residues. Written as DNA, the CDR3 is TGTGCCACCACTCCGGGGGTGGGGAGACGGGAGCTGTTTTTT. Its translation: CATTPGVGRRELFF.

V gene TRBV18 combines with J gene TRBJ2-1, with D hard to call. The CDR3 runs to 14 residues. CDR1 is KGHSH and CDR2 is LQKENI in the germline V gene. Trimming shortened V by 4 bases and J by 3 bases, and 10 bases separated the two germline ends. For the CDR3, the DNA is TGTGCCAGCTCACTGGAAGACCGCTACAATGAGCAGTTCTTC. Protein product: CASSLEDRYNEQFF.

V and J are TRBV6-4 and TRBJ1-6; 7 nucleotides align to TRBD1. The CDR3 totals 15 residues. The germline V gene encodes CDR1 MRHNA and CDR2 SNTAGT. J lost 9 bases, V lost 6 bases, and 11 bases had no gene match. The CDR3, as DNA: TGTGCCAGCAGCTCTGACAGGGCCGGGAGTTCACCCCTCCACTTT. Translation: CASSSDRAGSSPLHF.

The chain links TRBV29-1 to TRBJ2-1; no clear D. The V end lost 2 bases, the J end lost 10 bases, and 18 bases lay between the germline ends. The germline gives CDR1 SQVTM, CDR2 ANQGSEA. This CDR3 has 14 amino acids. Here the CDR3 DNA reads TGCAGCGTTGAACCAAGAAACCTAGGCTTAGAGCAGTTCTTC. Translated: CSVEPRNLGLEQFF.

The V gene is TRBV11-3, the J gene TRBJ2-7; no firm D call. V dropped 8 bases and J dropped 3 bases, with 11 bases sitting between them. Per germline, CDR1 SGHNT and CDR2 YENEEA. This CDR3 spans 12 amino acids. CDR3 sequence: CASGDGFYEQYF. In DNA, the CDR3 is TGTGCCAGCGGGGATGGTTTCTACGAGCAGTACTTC.

This rearrangement joins TRBV30 to TRBJ2-3, with 10 bases fitting TRBD2. V gave up 4 bases and J gave up 1 base; unmatched junction bases: 11. The CDR3 is 17 residues long. Germline CDR1 and CDR2: GTSNPN and SVGIG (reference sequence). In DNA form, the CDR3 reads TGTGCCTGGACCAAAGCGGGAGGGCCGAAAGGCACAGATACGCAGTATTTT. It codes for CAWTKAGGPKGTDTQYF.

The rearrangement joins TRBV7-2 to TRBJ2-1; D is unresolved. Trimming pared 1 base from V and 10 bases from J, leaving 14 bases between. The CDR3 is 14 residues long. The germline CDR1 and CDR2 sequences are SGHTA and FQGNSA. The CDR3 DNA sequence: TGTGCCAGCAGCTTAGAAGCCCTGGTGGCGGAGCAGTTCTTC. Protein product: CASSLEALVAEQFF.

The count of this clone is one. The V gene is TRBV11-2, the J gene TRBJ1-2; 10 positions agree with TRBD1. CDR3 length equals 17 residues. V lost 3 bases, J lost 5 bases, and 12 bases stayed unmatched. Germline V gene lookup returns CDR1 SGHAT and CDR2 FQNNGV. The CDR3, as DNA: TGTGCCAGCAGCTTTTCAGGACCGGGACAGGGGAAGTATGGCTACACCTTC. This codes for CASSFSGPGQGKYGYTF.

The rearrangement links TRBV9 to TRBJ1-3, with 8 bases fitting TRBD1. Germline trimming cut 5 bases from V and 4 bases from J; bases unmatched to any gene: 11. Germline V gene data show CDR1 as SGDLS and CDR2 as YYNGEE. The CDR3 length is 16 residues. CDR3 nucleotides: TGTGCCAGCAGGCCAGGGGGCGCTGAGATGGGAAACACCATATATTTT. Protein: CASRPGGAEMGNTIYF.

V and J are TRBV6-5 and TRBJ2-2; possibly TRBD1 for D (6 bases). Germline V gene data show CDR1 as MNHEY and CDR2 as SVGAGI. The CDR3 sequence is 13 residues long. Trimming pared 7 bases from V and 5 bases from J, leaving 11 bases between. The CDR3 sequence: CASTETGTGELFF. The CDR3 DNA follows: TGTGCCAGCACTGAAACAGGGACCGGGGAGCTGTTTTTT.

The V gene is TRBV4-2, the J gene TRBJ2-1; TRBD2 matches 7 bases. The CDR3 is 17 amino acids. V was pared by 2 bases and J by 4 bases, with 11 bases of the junction left unmatched. The V gene's germline CDR1 is LGHNA and CDR2 YNFKEQ. The CDR3 nucleotides are TGTGCCAGCAGCCAACCCAGCGGGATACCCTTATACAATGAGCAGTTCTTC. Translated, it gives CASSQPSGIPLYNEQFF.

This sequence joins TRBV11-3 and TRBJ2-2; 7 bases line up with TRBD1. The junction had 7 bases not matched to a gene; V was cut back by 5 bases and J by 4 bases. The CDR3 contains 15 residues. CDR1 is SGHNT, CDR2 YENEEA, per germline. Written as DNA, the CDR3 is TGTGCCAGCAGCATCGGTAACAGGGGCACCGGGGAGCTGTTTTTT. Its protein product is CASSIGNRGTGELFF.

This clone was found a few times. The chain has TRBV5-1 and TRBJ1-4; TRBD1 might be the D (6 bases). Germline assignment: CDR1 SGHRS and CDR2 YFSETQ. The CDR3 loop spans 16 amino acids. V dropped 3 bases and J dropped 4 bases, with 16 bases sitting between them. The CDR3 DNA follows: TGCGCCAGCAGCTCAGCCGCACAGGGAGATAATGAAAAACTGTTTTTT. This gives the protein CASSSAAQGDNEKLFF.

This chain connects TRBV9 to TRBJ2-7; 7 bases fit TRBD2. Per germline, CDR1 SGDLS and CDR2 YYNGEE. This CDR3 is built from 15 residues. V shed 4 bases, J shed 2 bases, and the junction held 9 bases outside the gene matches. CDR3 sequence reads: CASSRSPGLPYEQYF. CDR3 bases: TGTGCCAGCAGCCGGAGCCCGGGACTACCCTACGAGCAGTACTTC.